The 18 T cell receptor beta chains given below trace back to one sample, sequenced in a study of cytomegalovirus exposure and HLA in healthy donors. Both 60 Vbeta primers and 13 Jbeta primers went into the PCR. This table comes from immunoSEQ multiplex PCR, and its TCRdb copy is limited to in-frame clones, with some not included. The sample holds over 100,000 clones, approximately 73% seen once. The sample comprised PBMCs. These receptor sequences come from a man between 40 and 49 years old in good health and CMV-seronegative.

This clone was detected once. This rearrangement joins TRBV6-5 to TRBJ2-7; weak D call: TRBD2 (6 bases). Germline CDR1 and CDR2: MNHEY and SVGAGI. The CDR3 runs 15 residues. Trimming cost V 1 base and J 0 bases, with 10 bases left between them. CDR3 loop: CASSYFASVSYEQYF. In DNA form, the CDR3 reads TGTGCCAGCAGTTACTTCGCTAGCGTCTCCTACGAGCAGTACTTC.

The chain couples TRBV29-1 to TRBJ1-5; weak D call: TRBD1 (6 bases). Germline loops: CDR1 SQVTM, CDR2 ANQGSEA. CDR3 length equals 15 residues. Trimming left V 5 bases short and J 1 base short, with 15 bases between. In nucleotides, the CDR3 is TGCAGCGTTCAGCAGGGGACGGGGAGCAATCAGCCCCAGCATTTT. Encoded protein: CSVQQGTGSNQPQHF.

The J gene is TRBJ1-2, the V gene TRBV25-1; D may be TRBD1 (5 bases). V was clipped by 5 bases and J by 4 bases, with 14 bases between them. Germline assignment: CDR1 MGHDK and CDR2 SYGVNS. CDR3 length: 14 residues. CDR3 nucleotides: TGTGCCAGCAGTCAACAGGTTTCGAGCTATGGCTACACCTTC. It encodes CASSQQVSSYGYTF.

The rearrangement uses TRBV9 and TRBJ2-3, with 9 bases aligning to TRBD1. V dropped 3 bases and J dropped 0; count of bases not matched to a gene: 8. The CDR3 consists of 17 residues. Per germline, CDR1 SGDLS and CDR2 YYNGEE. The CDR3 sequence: CASSAPQGASSTDTQYF. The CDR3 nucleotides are TGTGCCAGCAGCGCCCCACAGGGGGCCAGTAGCACAGATACGCAGTATTTT.

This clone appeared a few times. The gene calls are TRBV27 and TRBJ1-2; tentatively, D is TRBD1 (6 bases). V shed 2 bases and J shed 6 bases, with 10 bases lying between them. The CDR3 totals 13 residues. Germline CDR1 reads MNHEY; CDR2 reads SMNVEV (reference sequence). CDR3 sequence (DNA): TGTGCCAGCAGTTTAACAGGGTTCAATGGCTACACCTTC. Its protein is CASSLTGFNGYTF.

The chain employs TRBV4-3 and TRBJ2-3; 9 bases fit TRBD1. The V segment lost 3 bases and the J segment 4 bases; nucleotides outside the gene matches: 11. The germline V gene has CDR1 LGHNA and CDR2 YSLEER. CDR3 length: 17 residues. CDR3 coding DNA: TGCGCCAGCAGCCAGGGGGGGACAGGGTTTTATCCAGATACGCAGTATTTT. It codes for CASSQGGTGFYPDTQYF.

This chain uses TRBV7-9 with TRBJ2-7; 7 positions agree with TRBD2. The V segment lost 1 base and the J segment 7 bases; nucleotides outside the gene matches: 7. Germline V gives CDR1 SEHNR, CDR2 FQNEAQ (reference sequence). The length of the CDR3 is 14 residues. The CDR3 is CASSLDVSGGEQYF. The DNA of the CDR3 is TGTGCCAGCAGCTTAGACGTCTCGGGGGGAGAGCAGTACTTC.

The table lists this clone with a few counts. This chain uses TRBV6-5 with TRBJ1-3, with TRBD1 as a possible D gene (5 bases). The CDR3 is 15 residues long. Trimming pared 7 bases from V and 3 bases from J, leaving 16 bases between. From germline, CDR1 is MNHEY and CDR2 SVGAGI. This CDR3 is CASTGQGGRGNTIYF. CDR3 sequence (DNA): TGTGCCAGCACAGGGCAGGGTGGACGTGGAAACACCATATATTTT.

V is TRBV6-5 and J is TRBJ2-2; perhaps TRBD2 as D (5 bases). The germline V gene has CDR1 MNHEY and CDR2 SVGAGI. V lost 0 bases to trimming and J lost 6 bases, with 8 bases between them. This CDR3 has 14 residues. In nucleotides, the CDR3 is TGTGCCAGCAGTTACTCGTCCGGGGCCGGGGAGCTGTTTTTT. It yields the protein CASSYSSGAGELFF.

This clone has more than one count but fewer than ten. The CDR3 DNA follows: TGTGCCAGCAGTCACGACAGGGCCTCGAGTCATAATGAAAAACTGTTTTTT. This gives the protein CASSHDRASSHNEKLFF. This chain uses TRBV27 with TRBJ1-4; TRBD1 aligns across 7 bases. This CDR3 is 17 amino acids long. The J segment lost 4 bases and the V segment lost 5 bases, leaving 13 bases of the junction unmatched. Germline-derived CDR1 and CDR2 are MNHEY and SMNVEV (reference sequence).

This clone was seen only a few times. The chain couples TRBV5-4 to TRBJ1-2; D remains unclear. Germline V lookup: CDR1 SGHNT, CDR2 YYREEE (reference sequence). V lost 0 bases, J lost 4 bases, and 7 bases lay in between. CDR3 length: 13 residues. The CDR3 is CASSLGGSYGYTF. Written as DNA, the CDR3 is TGTGCCAGCAGCTTGGGTGGGAGCTATGGCTACACCTTC.

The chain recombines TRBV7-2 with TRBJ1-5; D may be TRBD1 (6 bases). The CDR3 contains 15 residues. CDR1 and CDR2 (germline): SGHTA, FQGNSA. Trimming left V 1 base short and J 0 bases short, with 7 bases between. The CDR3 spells CASSLVGGSNQPQHF. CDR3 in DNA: TGTGCCAGCAGCTTAGTAGGGGGTAGCAATCAGCCCCAGCATTTT.

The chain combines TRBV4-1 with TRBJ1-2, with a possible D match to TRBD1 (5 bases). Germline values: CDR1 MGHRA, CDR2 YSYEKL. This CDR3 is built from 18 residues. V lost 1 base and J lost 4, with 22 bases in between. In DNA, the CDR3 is TGCGCCAGCAGCCAAGCGGTTGCGGACAACCTCGGTGTCTATGGCTACACCTTC. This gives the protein CASSQAVADNLGVYGYTF.

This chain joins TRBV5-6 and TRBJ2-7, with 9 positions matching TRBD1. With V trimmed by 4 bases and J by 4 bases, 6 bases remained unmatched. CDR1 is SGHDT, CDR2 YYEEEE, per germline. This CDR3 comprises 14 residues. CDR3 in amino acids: CASSLGTGFYEQYF. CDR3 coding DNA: TGTGCCAGCAGCCTGGGGACAGGGTTTTACGAGCAGTACTTC.

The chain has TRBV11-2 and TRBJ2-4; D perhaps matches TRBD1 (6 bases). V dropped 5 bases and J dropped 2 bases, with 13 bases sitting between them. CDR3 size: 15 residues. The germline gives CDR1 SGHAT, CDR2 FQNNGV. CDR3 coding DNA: TGTGCCAGCAGCCCACTAACAGGGCCCAAAAACATTCAGTACTTC. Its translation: CASSPLTGPKNIQYF.

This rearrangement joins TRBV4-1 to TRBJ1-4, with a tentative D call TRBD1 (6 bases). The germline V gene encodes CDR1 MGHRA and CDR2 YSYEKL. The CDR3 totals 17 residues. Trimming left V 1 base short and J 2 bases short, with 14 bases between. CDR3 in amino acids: CASSQAPGQGTNEKLFF. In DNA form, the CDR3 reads TGCGCCAGCAGCCAAGCTCCAGGCCAGGGGACTAATGAAAAACTGTTTTTT.

Here the CDR3 reads CASRRATNEKLFF. As DNA, the CDR3 is TGCGCCAGCAGGCGAGCAACTAATGAAAAACTGTTTTTT. This chain joins TRBV5-1 and TRBJ1-4; D not certain. V gave up 5 bases and J gave up 0 bases, with 5 bases separating them. Looked up from germline, CDR1 is SGHRS and CDR2 is YFSETQ. This CDR3 region has 13 residues.

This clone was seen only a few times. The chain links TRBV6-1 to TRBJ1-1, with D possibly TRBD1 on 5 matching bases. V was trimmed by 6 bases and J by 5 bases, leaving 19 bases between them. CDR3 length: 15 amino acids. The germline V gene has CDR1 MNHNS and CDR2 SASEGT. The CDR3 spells CASRTPGGWWTEAFF. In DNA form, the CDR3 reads TGTGCCAGCAGGACCCCCGGGGGATGGTGGACTGAAGCTTTCTTT.